The 19 T cell receptor beta chains listed next were all sequenced from one sample in a study of T-cell memory formation after mild COVID-19. TCRdb called the 5' RACE reads again in MiXCR, with one record for every CDR3 protein. The data hold more than 120,000 distinct CDR3 sequences, with approximately 21% observed a single time. Material for sequencing was PBMCs or a T cell subset sorted from them (not recorded which). The receptors derive from an adult woman who had mild COVID-19 (a few samples of this study predate the infection). Cell type and time point are not known.

In nucleotides, the CDR3 is TGTGCCAGCTCACGTGGGACAGGGGGTGGCTACGAGCAGTACTTC. Residues: CASSRGTGGGYEQYF. This sequence joins TRBV18 and TRBJ2-7; the match to TRBD1 covers 11 bases. Trimming removed 4 bases from V and 3 bases from J; junction bases left unmatched: 5. Germline lookup yields CDR1 KGHSH and CDR2 LQKENI. This CDR3 is built from 15 residues.

This chain uses TRBV7-3 with TRBJ2-6, with D possibly matching TRBD1 (6 bases). The V and J ends lost 4 bases and 5 bases respectively, with 21 bases between them. The CDR3 sequence is 18 residues long. CDR1 SGHTA and CDR2 FQGTGA come from the germline V gene. The CDR3 DNA reads TGTGCCAGCAGCTCAACGGGACACCCGGCGGGCTGGGCCAACGTCCTGACTTTC. Amino acid sequence: CASSSTGHPAGWANVLTF. Full variable domain (remainder filled in from reference TRBV7-3 and TRBJ2-6): GAGVSQTPSNKVTEKGKYVELRCDPISGHTALYWYRQSLGQGPEFLIYFQGTGAADDSGLPNDRFFAVRPEGSVSTLKIQRTERGDSAVYLCASSSTGHPAGWANVLTFGAGSRLTVL.

CDR3 residues: CSALRTSYEQYF. CDR3 in DNA: TGCAGTGCTCTCAGGACCTCCTACGAGCAGTACTTC. V and J are TRBV20-1 and TRBJ2-7; D not certain. CDR1 is DFQATT, CDR2 SNEGSKA, per germline (reference sequence). The CDR3 is made up of 12 amino acids. Trimming stripped 5 bases from V and 0 bases from J, with 8 bases between.

This chain uses TRBV20-1 with TRBJ1-1; TRBD1 matches 7 bases. Germline V gene lookup returns CDR1 DFQATT and CDR2 SNEGSKA (reference sequence). The J segment lost 3 bases and the V segment lost 1 base, leaving 2 bases of the junction unmatched. CDR3 length: 13 amino acids. The CDR3 sequence: CSARGGQYTEAFF. CDR3 DNA sequence: TGCAGTGCTAGAGGGGGACAGTACACTGAAGCTTTCTTT.

This clonotype was seen only a few times. The rearrangement links TRBV24-1 to TRBJ2-3, with 13 nucleotides matching TRBD2. Germline V gene sequence: CDR1 KGHDR, CDR2 SFDVKD. V shed 3 bases and J 2 bases; nucleotides not matched to a gene: 4. The CDR3 length is 17 residues. CDR3 amino acids: CATSDQLAGGYTDTQYF. In nucleotides, the CDR3 is TGTGCCACCAGTGATCAACTAGCGGGAGGGTACACAGATACGCAGTATTTT.

This clonotype was seen at least ten times. J is TRBJ2-3 and V is TRBV4-3; the D gene is possibly TRBD2 (5 bases). The CDR3 runs to 14 residues. Per the germline V gene, CDR1 is LGHNA and CDR2 is YSLEER. V lost 3 bases to trimming and J lost 4 bases, with 11 bases between them. The CDR3 spells CASSQTPGSDTQYF. The CDR3 region has the DNA TGCGCCAGCAGCCAGACCCCGGGATCAGATACGCAGTATTTT.

The chain combines TRBV29-1 with TRBJ2-7, with a weak D call TRBD1 (6 bases). This CDR3 region has 15 residues. V was shortened by 7 bases and J by 0 bases, with 19 bases between the two germline ends. Germline V gene data show CDR1 as SQVTM and CDR2 as ANQGSEA. In DNA form, the CDR3 reads TGCAGCGGCGAGGGACCGGGACACCTCTCCTACGAGCAGTACTTC. It specifies CSGEGPGHLSYEQYF.

This rearrangement joins TRBV6-5 to TRBJ1-6; D may be TRBD1 (6 bases). This CDR3 contains 15 residues. The V and J ends lost 6 bases and 5 bases respectively, with 14 bases between them. Germline loops: CDR1 MNHEY, CDR2 SVGAGI. CDR3 sequence (DNA): TGTGCCAGCAGCAGGATGGACAGAGATAATTCACCCCTCCACTTT. Amino acids: CASSRMDRDNSPLHF.

This clonotype has more than one count but fewer than ten. This chain connects TRBV27 to TRBJ2-7, with 8 bases matching TRBD1. The CDR3 consists of 15 residues. CDR1 is MNHEY, CDR2 SMNVEV, per germline (reference sequence). Trimming removed 5 bases from V and 3 bases from J; junction bases left unmatched: 9. CDR3 sequence reads: CASSPTGTGHYEQYF. CDR3 bases: TGTGCCAGCAGTCCAACGGGGACAGGACACTACGAGCAGTACTTC.

This clonotype was seen many times. V gene TRBV10-3 combines with J gene TRBJ2-1; 7 bases are shared with TRBD1. Trimming cost V 3 bases and J 5 bases; bases outside gene matches: 10. Germline CDR1 is ENHRY and CDR2 is SYGVKD. There are 16 residues in the CDR3. The CDR3 nucleotides read TGTGCCATCAGTGACCCCAACAGGGGTCGCCACAATGAGCAGTTCTTC. This gives the protein CAISDPNRGRHNEQFF.

The genes are TRBV5-1 and TRBJ1-2; the D is unclear. Trimming took 3 bases from V and 2 from J, leaving 17 bases between them. The CDR3 covers 16 residues. Germline assignment: CDR1 SGHRS and CDR2 YFSETQ. The CDR3, as DNA: TGCGCCAGCAGCTCGCTCCCCGCTGAAGGGAACTATGGCTACACCTTC. Translating it yields CASSSLPAEGNYGYTF.

This clonotype was recorded a few times. J is TRBJ2-1 and V is TRBV11-2; D possibly corresponds to TRBD2 (6 bases). With 4 bases removed from V and 1 base from J, the gap between germline ends came to 14 bases. Germline CDR1 and CDR2: SGHAT and FQNNGV. The CDR3 has 16 amino acids. Written as DNA, the CDR3 is TGTGCCAGCAGCTCATTGAAGGGAGGATCCTACAATGAGCAGTTCTTC. Its translation is CASSSLKGGSYNEQFF.

This clonotype appeared a few times. The chain couples TRBV12-3 or TRBV12-4 to TRBJ1-5; the match to TRBD1 covers 9 bases. CDR3 length equals 14 residues. The J segment lost 2 bases and the V segment lost 4 bases, leaving 0 bases of the junction unmatched. Here the CDR3 reads CASSWTGGNQPQHF. CDR3 sequence (DNA): TGTGCCAGCAGTTGGACAGGGGGCAATCAGCCCCAGCATTTT.

The chain's CDR3 is CSVATGLVYEQYF. CDR3 DNA: TGCAGCGTTGCCACAGGGCTGGTCTACGAGCAGTACTTC. This rearrangement joins TRBV29-1 to TRBJ2-7; D perhaps matches TRBD1 (6 bases). Germline values: CDR1 SQVTM, CDR2 ANQGSEA. Trimming removed 4 bases at V and 3 bases at J, with 13 bases between. This CDR3 comprises 13 residues.

This chain uses TRBV7-2 with TRBJ1-4; the D gene is possibly TRBD1 (6 bases). CDR1 and CDR2 from the germline V gene are SGHTA and FQGNSA. The CDR3 spans 15 residues. The V end was cut by 5 bases, the J end by 8 bases, with 18 bases between. For the CDR3, the DNA is TGTGCCAGCAGCCGTCAGGGGAGCCACGACGAAAAACTGTTTTTT. It codes for CASSRQGSHDEKLFF.

In this sample, this clonotype turned up a few times. The chain combines TRBV29-1 with TRBJ2-7; D is undetermined. This CDR3 spans 13 amino acids. Trimming removed 6 bases from V and 0 bases from J, with 12 bases in between. Germline CDR1 is SQVTM and CDR2 is ANQGSEA. CDR3 sequence: CSVKWGTSYEQYF. The CDR3 DNA reads as TGCAGCGTGAAATGGGGTACCTCCTACGAGCAGTACTTC.

At least ten counts were recorded for this clonotype. The V gene is TRBV7-3, the J gene TRBJ2-2, with unresolved D. CDR1 and CDR2 from the germline V gene are SGHTA and FQGTGA. V lost 5 bases, J lost 5 bases, and 6 bases lay in between. The CDR3 is 12 residues long. The chain's CDR3 is CASSLGTGELFF. The CDR3 DNA reads TGTGCCAGCAGCCTCGGGACCGGGGAGCTGTTTTTT.

The genes are TRBV10-3 and TRBJ2-3; either TRBD1 or TRBD2 may supply D (5 bases each). The CDR3 runs 14 residues. The V gene lost 10 bases and the J gene lost 0 bases, with 14 bases spanning the gap. Germline V gives CDR1 ENHRY, CDR2 SYGVKD. CDR3 residues: CATRGTASTDTQYF. The DNA of the CDR3 is TGTGCCACCCGTGGGACGGCCAGCACAGATACGCAGTATTTT.

This clonotype has a handful of counts. V gene TRBV12-3 or TRBV12-4 combines with J gene TRBJ2-3; no definite D call. The CDR3 runs to 12 residues. V lost 6 bases and J lost 7, with 11 bases in between. This CDR3 reads CASSQLGYTQYF. The CDR3 bases are TGTGCCAGCAGCCAACTTGGGTATACGCAGTATTTT.